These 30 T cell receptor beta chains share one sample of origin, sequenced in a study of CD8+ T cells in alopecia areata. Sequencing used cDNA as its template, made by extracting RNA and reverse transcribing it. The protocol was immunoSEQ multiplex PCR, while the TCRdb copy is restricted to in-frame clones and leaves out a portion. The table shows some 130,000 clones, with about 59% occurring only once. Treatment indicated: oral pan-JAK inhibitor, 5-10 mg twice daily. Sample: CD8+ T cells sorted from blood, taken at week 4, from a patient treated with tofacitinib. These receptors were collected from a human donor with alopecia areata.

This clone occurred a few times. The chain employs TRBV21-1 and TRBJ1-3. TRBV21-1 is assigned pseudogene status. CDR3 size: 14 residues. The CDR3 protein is CASPTARSGNTIYF. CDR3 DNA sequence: TGTGCCAGCCCGACGGCCCGCTCTGGAAACACCATATATTTT.

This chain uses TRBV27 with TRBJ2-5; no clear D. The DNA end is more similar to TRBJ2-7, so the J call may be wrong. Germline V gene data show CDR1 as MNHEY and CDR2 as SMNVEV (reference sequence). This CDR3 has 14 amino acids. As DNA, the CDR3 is TGTGCCAGCAGTTTATCGGATCCCTCCTACGAGCAGTACTTC. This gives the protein CASSLSDPSYEQYF.

CDR3 coding DNA: TGTGCCAGCAGTCGTAACAACTATAGCAATCAGCCCCAGCATTTT. Amino acid sequence: CASSRNNYSNQPQHF. This chain connects TRBV2 to TRBJ1-5; no clear D gene. Germline V lookup: CDR1 SNHLY, CDR2 FYNNEI. CDR3 length: 15 residues. The V end lost 5 bases, the J end lost 0 bases, and 11 bases lay between the germline ends.

Written as DNA, the CDR3 is TGTGCCAGCAGCCAAGTGAGTCAGGGCGAGATGGGAAAACTGTTTTTT. Protein product: CASSQVSQGEMGKLFF. The V and J genes are TRBV4-2 and TRBJ1-4; D perhaps matches TRBD1 (5 bases). Trimming left V 1 base short and J 10 bases short, with 19 bases between. The CDR3 runs 16 residues. Germline V CDR1 and CDR2: LGHNA, YNFKEQ.

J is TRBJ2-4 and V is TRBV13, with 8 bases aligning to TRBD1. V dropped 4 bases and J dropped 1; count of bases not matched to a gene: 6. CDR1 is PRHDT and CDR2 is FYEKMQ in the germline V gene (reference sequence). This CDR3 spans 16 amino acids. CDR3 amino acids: CASSWGTGLAKNIQYF. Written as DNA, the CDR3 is TGTGCCAGCAGCTGGGGGACAGGTCTGGCCAAAAACATTCAGTACTTC.

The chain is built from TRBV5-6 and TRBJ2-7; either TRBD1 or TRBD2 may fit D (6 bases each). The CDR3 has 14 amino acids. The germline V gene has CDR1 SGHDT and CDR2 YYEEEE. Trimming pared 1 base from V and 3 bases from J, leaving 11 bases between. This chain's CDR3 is CASSLRGVIYEQYF. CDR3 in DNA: TGTGCCAGCAGCTTGAGGGGGGTGATCTACGAGCAGTACTTC.

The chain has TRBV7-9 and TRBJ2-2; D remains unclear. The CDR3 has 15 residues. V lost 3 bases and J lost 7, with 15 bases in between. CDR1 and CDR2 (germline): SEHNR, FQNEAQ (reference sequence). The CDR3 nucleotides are TGTGCCAGCAGCTTCGTAAGACTCACCGGCGGGGAGCTGTTTTTT. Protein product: CASSFVRLTGGELFF.

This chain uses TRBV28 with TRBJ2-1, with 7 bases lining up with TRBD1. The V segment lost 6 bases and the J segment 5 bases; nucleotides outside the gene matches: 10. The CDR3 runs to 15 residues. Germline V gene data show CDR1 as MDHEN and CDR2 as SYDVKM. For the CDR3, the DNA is TGTGCCAGCAGCTTGGGACAGCTTACTGACAATGAGCAGTTCTTC. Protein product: CASSLGQLTDNEQFF.

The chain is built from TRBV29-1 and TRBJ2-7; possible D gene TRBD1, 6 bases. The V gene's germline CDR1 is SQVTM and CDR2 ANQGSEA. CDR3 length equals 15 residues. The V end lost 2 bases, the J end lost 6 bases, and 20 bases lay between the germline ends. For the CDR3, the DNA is TGCAGCGTTGAAAATGCCACGACAGGCTTCGCCGAGCAGTACTTC. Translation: CSVENATTGFAEQYF.

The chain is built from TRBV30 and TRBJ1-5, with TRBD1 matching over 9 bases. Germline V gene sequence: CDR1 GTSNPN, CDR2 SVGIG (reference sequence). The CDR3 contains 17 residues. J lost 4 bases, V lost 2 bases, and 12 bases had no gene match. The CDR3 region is CAWSPATGTGLNQPQHF. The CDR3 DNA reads TGTGCCTGGAGTCCCGCCACCGGGACAGGGTTAAATCAGCCCCAGCATTTT.

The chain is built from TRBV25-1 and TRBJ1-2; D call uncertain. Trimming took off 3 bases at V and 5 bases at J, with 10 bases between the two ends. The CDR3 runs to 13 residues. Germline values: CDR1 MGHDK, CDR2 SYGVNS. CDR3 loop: CASSDSANYGYTF. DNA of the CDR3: TGTGCCAGCAGTGACTCGGCGAATTATGGCTACACCTTC.

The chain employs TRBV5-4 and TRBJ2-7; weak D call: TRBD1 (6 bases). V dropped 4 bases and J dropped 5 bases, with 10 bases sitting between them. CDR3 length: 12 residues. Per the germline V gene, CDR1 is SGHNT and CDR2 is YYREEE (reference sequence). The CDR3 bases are TGTGCCAGCAGCGCCCAGGGGAACGAGCAGTACTTC. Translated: CASSAQGNEQYF.

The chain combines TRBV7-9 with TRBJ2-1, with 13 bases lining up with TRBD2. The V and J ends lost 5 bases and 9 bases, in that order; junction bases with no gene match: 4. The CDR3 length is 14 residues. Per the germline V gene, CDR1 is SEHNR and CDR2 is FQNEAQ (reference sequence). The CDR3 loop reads CASSGTSGVPEQFF. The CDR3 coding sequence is TGTGCCAGCAGCGGGACTAGCGGGGTACCTGAGCAGTTCTTC. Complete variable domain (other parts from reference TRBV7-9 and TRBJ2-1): DTGVSQNPRHKITKRGQNVTFRCDPISEHNRLYWYRQTLGQGPEFLTYFQNEAQLEKSRLLSDRFSAERPKGSFSTLEIQRTEQGDSAMYLCASSGTSGVPEQFFGPGTRLTVL.

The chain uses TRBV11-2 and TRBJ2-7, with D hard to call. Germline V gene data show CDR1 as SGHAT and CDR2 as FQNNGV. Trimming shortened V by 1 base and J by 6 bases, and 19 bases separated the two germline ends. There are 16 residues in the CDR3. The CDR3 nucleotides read TGTGCCAGCAGCTTAGTTGGGCAGCCGGACCTTGGCGAGCAGTACTTC. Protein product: CASSLVGQPDLGEQYF.

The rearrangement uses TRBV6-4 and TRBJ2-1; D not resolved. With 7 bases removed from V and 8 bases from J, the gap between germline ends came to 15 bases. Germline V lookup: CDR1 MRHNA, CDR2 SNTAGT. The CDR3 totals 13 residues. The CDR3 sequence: CASTDGDSHEQFF. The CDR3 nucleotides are TGTGCCAGCACCGACGGCGATTCCCATGAGCAGTTCTTC.

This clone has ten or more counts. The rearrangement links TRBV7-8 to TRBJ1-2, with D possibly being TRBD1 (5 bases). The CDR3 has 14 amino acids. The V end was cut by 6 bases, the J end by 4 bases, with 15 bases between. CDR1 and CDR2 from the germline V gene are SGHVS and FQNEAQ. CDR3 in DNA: TGTGCCAGCAGGACCACAGGTCCCGGCTATGGCTACACCTTC. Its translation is CASRTTGPGYGYTF.

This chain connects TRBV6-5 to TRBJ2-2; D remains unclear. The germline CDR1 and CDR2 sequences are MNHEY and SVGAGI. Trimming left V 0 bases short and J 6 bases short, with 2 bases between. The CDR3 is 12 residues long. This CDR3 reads CASSYSAGELFF. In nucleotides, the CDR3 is TGTGCCAGCAGTTACTCGGCCGGGGAGCTGTTTTTT.

CDR3 DNA: TGTGCCAGCAGCTTGGGGGTCAGACAAGAGACCCAGTACTTC. Its translation: CASSLGVRQETQYF. This rearrangement joins TRBV5-4 to TRBJ2-5, with no clear D. The germline V gene encodes CDR1 SGHNT and CDR2 YYREEE (reference sequence). Trimming shortened V by 0 bases and J by 2 bases, and 8 bases separated the two germline ends. The CDR3 is 14 amino acids.

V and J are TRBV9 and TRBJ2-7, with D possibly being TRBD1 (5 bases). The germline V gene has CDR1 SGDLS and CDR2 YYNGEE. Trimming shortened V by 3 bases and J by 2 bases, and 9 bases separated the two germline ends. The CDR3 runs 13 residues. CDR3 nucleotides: TGTGCCAGCAGCGCAGGGTTGGCCTACGAGCAGTACTTC. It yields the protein CASSAGLAYEQYF.

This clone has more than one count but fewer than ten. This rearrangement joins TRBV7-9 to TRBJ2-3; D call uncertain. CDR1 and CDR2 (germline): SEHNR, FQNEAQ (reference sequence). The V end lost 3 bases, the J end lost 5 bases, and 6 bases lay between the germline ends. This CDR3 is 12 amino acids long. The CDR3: CASSLSGDTQYF. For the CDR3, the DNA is TGTGCCAGCAGCTTGTCTGGAGATACGCAGTATTTT.

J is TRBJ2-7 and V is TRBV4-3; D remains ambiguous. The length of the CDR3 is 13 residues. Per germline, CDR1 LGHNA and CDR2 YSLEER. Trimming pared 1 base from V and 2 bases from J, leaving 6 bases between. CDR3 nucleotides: TGCGCCAGCAGCCAAGGACTCGCCTACGAGCAGTACTTC. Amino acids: CASSQGLAYEQYF.

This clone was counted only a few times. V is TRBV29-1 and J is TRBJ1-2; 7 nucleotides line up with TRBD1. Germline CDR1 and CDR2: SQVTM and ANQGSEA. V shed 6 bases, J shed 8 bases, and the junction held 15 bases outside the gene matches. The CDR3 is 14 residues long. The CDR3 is CSVTRNTGAEGYTF. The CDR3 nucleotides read TGCAGCGTAACGAGAAACACAGGGGCCGAGGGCTACACCTTC.

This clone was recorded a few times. The CDR3 DNA follows: TGTGCCAGCAGCTTAGGGGGCTTGGGACTAGCGGAGCAGTACTTC. It specifies CASSLGGLGLAEQYF. The chain joins TRBV13 to TRBJ2-7; 10 bases match TRBD2. This CDR3 has 15 amino acids. Germline assignment: CDR1 PRHDT and CDR2 FYEKMQ (reference sequence). V gave up 0 bases and J gave up 7 bases; unmatched junction bases: 6.

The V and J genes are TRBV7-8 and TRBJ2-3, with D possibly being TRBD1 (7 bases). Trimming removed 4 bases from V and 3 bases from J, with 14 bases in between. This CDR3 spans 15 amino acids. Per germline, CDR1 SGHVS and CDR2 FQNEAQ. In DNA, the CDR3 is TGTGCCAGCAGCTCCCCACAGGGGACTACAGATACGCAGTATTTT. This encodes CASSSPQGTTDTQYF. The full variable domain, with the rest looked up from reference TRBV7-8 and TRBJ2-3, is GAGVSQSPRYKVAKRGQDVALRCDPISGHVSLFWYQQALGQGPEFLTYFQNEAQLDKSGLPSDRFFAERPEGSVSTLKIQRTQQEDSAVYLCASSSPQGTTDTQYFGPGTRLTVL.

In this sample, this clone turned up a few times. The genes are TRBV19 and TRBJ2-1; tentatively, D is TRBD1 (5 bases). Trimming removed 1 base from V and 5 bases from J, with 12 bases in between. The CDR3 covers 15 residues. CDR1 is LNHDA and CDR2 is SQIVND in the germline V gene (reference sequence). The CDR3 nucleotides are TGTGCCAGTAGTATAGGGCAGGGCGTCCACAATGAGCAGTTCTTC. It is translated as CASSIGQGVHNEQFF.

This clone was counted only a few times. The CDR3 here is CASSQDGMHTQYF. The CDR3 nucleotides read TGTGCCAGCAGCCAAGACGGAATGCATACGCAGTATTTT. This chain joins TRBV14 and TRBJ2-3; D gene unclear. The V and J ends lost 0 bases and 7 bases respectively, with 8 bases between them. The CDR3 is 13 residues long. The V gene's germline CDR1 is SGHDN and CDR2 FVKESK.

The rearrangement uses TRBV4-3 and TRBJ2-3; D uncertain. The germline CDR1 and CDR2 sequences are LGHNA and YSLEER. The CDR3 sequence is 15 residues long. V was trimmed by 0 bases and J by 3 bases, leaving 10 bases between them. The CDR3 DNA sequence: TGCGCCAGCAGCCAAGAGTACGGGTGGACAGATACGCAGTATTTT. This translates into CASSQEYGWTDTQYF.

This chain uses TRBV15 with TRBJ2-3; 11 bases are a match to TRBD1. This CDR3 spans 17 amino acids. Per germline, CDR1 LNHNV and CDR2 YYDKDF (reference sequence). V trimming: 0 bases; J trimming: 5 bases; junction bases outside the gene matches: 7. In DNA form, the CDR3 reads TGTGCCACCAGCAGAGATCAGGGACAGGGGGAGGAAGATACGCAGTATTTT. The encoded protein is CATSRDQGQGEEDTQYF.

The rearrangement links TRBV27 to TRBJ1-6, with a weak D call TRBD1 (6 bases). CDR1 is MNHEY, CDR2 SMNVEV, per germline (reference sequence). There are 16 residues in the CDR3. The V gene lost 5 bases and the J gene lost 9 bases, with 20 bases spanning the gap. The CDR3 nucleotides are TGTGCCAGCAGTCCCTCCGTGGGGGCGGCGGGTTCACCCCTCCACTTT. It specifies CASSPSVGAAGSPLHF.

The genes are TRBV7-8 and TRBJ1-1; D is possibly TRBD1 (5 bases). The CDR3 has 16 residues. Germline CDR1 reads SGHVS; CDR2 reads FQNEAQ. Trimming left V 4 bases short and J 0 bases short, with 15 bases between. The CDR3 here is CASSSLLAGMNTEAFF. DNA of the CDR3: TGTGCCAGCAGCTCCCTCCTGGCAGGGATGAACACTGAAGCTTTCTTT.